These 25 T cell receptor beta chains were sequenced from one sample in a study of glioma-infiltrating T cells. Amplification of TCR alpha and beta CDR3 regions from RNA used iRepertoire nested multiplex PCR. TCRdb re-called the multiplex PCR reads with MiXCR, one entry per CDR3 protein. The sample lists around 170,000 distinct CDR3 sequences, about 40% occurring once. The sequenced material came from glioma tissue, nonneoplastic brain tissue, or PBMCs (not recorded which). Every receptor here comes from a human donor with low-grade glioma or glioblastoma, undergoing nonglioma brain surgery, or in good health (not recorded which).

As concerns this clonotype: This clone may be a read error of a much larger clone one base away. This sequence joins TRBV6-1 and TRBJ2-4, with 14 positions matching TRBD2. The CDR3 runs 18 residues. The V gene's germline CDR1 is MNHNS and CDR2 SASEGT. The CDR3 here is CASSPGTSGSMTKNIKYF. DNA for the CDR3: TGTGCCAGTTCCCCCGGGACTAGCGGGAGTATGACCAAAAACATTAAGTACTTC.

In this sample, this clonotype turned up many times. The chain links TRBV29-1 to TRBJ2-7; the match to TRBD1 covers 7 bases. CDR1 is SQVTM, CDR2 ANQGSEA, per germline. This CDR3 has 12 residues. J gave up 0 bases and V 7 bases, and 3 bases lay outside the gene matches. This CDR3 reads CSATGVSYEQYF. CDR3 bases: TGCAGCGCAACAGGGGTCTCCTACGAGCAGTACTTC.

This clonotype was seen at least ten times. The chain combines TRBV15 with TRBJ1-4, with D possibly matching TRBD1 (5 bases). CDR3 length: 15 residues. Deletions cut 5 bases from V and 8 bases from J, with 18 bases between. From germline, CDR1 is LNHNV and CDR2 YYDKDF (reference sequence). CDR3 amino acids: CATSSRGTSVEKLFF. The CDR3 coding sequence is TGTGCCACCAGCTCCCGAGGGACCTCTGTCGAAAAACTGTTTTTT.

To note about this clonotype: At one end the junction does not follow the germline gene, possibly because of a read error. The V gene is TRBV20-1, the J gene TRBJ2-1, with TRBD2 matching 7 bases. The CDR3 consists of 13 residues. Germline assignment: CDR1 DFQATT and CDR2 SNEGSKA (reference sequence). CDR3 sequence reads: CSAPSGIFNEQLF. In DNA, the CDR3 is TGCAGTGCTCCGAGCGGGATTTTCAATGAGCAGTTATTC.

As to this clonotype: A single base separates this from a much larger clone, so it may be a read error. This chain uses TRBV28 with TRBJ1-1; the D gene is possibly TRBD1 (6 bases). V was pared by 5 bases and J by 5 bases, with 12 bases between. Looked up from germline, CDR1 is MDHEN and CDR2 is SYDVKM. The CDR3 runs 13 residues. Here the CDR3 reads CASSPGHGTEAFF. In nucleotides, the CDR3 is TGTGCCAGCAGTCCGGGACATGGTACTGAAGCTTTCTTT.

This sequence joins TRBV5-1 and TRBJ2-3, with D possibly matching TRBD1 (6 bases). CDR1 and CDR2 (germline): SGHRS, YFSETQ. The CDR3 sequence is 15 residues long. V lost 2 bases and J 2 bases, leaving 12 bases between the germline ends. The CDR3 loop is CASSFRDKDTDTQYF. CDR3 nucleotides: TGCGCCAGCAGCTTCCGGGACAAAGACACAGATACGCAGTATTTT.

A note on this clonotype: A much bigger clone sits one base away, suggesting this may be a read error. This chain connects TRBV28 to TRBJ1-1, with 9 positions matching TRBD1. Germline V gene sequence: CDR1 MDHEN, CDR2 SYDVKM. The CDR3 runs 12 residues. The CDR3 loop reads CTAQGAYTQAFF. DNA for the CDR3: TGTACAGCACAGGGGGCATACACTCAAGCTTTCTTT.

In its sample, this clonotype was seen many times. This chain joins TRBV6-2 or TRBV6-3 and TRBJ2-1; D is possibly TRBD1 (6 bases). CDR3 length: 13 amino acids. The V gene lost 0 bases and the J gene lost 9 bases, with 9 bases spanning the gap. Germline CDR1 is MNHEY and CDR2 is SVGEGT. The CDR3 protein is CASSYSWDTEQFF. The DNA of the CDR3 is TGTGCCAGCAGTTACTCGTGGGACACTGAGCAGTTCTTC.

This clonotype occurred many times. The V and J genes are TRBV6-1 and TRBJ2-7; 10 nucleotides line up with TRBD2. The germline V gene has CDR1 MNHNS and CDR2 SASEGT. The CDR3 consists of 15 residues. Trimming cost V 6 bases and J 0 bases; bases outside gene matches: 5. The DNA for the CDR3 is TGTGCCAGCAGGCGCGGGACTAGCGTCTCCTACGAGCAGTACTTC. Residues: CASRRGTSVSYEQYF.

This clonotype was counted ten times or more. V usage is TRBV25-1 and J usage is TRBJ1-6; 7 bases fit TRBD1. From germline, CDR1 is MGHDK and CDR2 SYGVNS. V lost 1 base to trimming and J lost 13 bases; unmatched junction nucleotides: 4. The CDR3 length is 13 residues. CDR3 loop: CASSESDRSPLHF. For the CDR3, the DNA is TGTGCCAGCAGTGAATCGGACAGGTCCCCCCTCCACTTT. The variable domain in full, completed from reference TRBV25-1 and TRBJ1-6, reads EADIYQTPRYLVIGTGKKITLECSQTMGHDKMYWYQQDPGMELHLIHYSYGVNSTEKGDLSSESTVSRIRTEHFPLTLESARPSHTSQYLCASSESDRSPLHFGNGTRLTVT.

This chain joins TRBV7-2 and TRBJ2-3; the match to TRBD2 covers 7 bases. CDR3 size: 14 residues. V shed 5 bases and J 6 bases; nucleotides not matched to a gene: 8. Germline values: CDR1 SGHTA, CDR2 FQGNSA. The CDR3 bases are TGTGCCAGCAGCCAAATCGGGAGGTGTGATACGCAGTATTTT. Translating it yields CASSQIGRCDTQYF.

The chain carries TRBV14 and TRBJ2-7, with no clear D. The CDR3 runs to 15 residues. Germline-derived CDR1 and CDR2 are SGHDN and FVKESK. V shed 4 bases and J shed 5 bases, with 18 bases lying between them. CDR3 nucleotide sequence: TGTGCCAGCAGCCTCGAGGTGACCCCCCTCGACGAGCAGTACTTC. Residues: CASSLEVTPLDEQYF.

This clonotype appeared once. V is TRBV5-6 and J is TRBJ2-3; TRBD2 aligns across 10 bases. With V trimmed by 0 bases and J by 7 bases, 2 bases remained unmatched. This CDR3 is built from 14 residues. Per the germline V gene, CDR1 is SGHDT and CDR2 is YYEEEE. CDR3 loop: CASSLASGGYTQYF. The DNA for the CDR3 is TGTGCCAGCAGCTTGGCTAGCGGGGGATATACGCAGTATTTT. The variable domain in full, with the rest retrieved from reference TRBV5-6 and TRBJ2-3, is DAGVTQSPTHLIKTRGQQVTLRCSPKSGHDTVSWYQQALGQGPQFIFQYYEEEERQRGNFPDRFSGHQFPNYSSELNVNALLLGDSALYLCASSLASGGYTQYFGPGTRLTVL.

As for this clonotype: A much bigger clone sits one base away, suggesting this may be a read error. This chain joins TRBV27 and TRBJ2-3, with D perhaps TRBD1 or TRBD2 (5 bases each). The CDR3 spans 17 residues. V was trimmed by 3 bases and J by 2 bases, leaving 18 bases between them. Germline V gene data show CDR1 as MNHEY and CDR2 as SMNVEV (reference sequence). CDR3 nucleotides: TGTGCCAGCAGTTTCCAAAGGGACGGCGACCCCACAGATACGCAGTATTTT. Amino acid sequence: CASSFQRDGDPTDTQYF.

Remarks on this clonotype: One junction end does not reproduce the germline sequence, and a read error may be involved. As DNA, the CDR3 is TGCAGTGCTGGGCCTAATACCACAGATACGGAGTATTTT. Translation gives CSAGPNTTDTEYF. The chain has TRBV20-1 and TRBJ2-3; D gene unclear. CDR1 is DFQATT and CDR2 is SNEGSKA in the germline V gene (reference sequence). The CDR3 covers 13 residues.

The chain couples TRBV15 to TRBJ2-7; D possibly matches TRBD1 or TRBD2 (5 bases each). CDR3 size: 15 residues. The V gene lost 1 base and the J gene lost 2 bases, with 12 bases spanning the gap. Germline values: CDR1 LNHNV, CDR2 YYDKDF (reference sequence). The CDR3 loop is CATSRGEGIAYEQYF. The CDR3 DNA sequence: TGTGCCACCAGCAGAGGAGAGGGGATCGCCTACGAGCAGTACTTC.

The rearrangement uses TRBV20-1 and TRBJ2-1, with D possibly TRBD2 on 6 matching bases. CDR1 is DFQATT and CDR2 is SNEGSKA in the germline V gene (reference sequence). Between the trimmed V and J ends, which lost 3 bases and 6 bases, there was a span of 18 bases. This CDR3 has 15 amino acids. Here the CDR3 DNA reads TGCAGTGCTAGCGGGAGCGCGGGATTCCCCAATGAGCAGTTCTTC. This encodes CSASGSAGFPNEQFF.

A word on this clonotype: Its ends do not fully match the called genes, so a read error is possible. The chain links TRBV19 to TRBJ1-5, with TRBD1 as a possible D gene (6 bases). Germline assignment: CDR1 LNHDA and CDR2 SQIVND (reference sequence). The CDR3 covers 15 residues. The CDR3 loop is CASSIMSQGNQTQHF. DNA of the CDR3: TGTGCCAGTAGTATTATGTCACAGGGCAATCAGACCCAGCATTTT.

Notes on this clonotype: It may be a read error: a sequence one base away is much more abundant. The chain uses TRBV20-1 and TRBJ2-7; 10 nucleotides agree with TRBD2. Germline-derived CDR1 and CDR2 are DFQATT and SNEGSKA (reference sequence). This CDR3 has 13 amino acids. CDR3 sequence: CSARLAGLYEQHF. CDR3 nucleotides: TGCAGTGCAAGACTAGCGGGCCTCTACGAGCAGCACTTC.

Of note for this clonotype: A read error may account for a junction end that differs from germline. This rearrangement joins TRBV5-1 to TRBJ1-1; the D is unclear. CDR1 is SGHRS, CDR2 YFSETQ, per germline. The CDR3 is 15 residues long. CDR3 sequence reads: CACSLVNAMNTEAFF. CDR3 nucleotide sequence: TGCGCCTGCAGCTTGGTAAATGCAATGAACACTGAAGCTTTCTTT.

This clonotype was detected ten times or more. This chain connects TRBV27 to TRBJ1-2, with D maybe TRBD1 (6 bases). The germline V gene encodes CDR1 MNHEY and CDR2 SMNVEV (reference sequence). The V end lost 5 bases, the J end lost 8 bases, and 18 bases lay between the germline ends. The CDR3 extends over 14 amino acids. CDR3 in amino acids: CASSPGQLSRGYTF. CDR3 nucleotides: TGTGCCAGCAGTCCCGGACAGCTAAGTCGCGGCTACACCTTC.

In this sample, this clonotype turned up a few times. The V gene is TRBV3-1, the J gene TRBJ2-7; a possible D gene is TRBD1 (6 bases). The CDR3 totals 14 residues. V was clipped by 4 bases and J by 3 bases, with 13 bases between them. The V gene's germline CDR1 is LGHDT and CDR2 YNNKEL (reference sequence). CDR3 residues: CASSPYQGNYEQYF. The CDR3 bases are TGTGCCAGCAGCCCCTATCAGGGGAACTACGAGCAGTACTTC.

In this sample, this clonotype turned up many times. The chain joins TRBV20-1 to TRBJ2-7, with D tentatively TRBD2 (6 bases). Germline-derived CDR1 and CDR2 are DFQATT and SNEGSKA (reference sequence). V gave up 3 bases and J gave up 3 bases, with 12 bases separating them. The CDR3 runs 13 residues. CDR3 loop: CSASYGSNYEQYF. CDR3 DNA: TGCAGTGCTAGTTACGGGAGCAACTACGAGCAGTACTTC.

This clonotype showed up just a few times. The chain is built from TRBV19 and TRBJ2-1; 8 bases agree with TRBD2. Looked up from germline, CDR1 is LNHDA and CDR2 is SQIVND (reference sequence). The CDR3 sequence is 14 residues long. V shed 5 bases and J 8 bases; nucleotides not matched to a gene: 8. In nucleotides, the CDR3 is TGTGCCAGTAGTCCAAGGACTAGCTCCTATGAGCAGTTCTTC. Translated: CASSPRTSSYEQFF. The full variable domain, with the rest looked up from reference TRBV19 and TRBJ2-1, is DGGITQSPKYLFRKEGQNVTLSCEQNLNHDAMYWYRQDPGQGLRLIYYSQIVNDFQKGDIAEGYSVSREKKESFPLTVTSAQKNPTAFYLCASSPRTSSYEQFFGPGTRLTVL.

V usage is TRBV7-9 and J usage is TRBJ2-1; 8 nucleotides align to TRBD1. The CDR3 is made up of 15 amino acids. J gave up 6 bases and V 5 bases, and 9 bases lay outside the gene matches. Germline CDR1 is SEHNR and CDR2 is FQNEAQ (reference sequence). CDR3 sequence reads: CASSPEGQGFNEQFF. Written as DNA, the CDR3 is TGTGCCAGCAGCCCGGAAGGACAGGGTTTCAATGAGCAGTTCTTC.